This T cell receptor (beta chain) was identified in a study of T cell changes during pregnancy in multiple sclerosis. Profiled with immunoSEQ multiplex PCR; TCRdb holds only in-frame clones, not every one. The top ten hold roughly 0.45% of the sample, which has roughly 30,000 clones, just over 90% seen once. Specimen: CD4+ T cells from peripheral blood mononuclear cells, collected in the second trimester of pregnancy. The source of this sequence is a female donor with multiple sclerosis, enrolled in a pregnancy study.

CDR3: CATSKRQGGIQPQHF. CDR3 coding DNA: TGTGCCACCAGCAAACGACAGGGAGGTATTCAGCCCCAGCATTTT. J is TRBJ1-5 and V is TRBV15; 7 bases line up with TRBD1. The trim removed 4 bases at V and 6 bases at J, leaving 9 bases unmatched. This CDR3 spans 15 amino acids. Germline values: CDR1 LNHNV, CDR2 YYDKDF (reference sequence). The variable domain in full, with the rest retrieved from reference TRBV15 and TRBJ1-5, is DAMVIQNPRYQVTQFGKPVTLSCSQTLNHNVMYWYQQKSSQAPKLLFHYYDKDFNNEADTPDNFQSRRPNTSFCFLDIRSPGLGDTAMYLCATSKRQGGIQPQHFGDGTRLSIL.